This T cell receptor (beta chain) came from a study of cytomegalovirus exposure and HLA in healthy donors. General observations from the study: The classifier reportedly diagnosed cytomegalovirus status with high sensitivity and specificity.

V lost 0 bases and J 3 bases, leaving 15 bases between the germline ends. Germline CDR1 and CDR2: GTSNPN and SVGIG (reference sequence). The CDR3 has 15 amino acids. This clone was seen just once. Its target is unknown. This PCR relied on a set of 60 Vbeta primers and 13 Jbeta primers. Clones were read by immunoSEQ multiplex PCR, and TCRdb kept only the in-frame ones, dropping some. Of a few hundred thousand clones listed, about 79% are singletons. V is TRBV30 and J is TRBJ2-7; D is uncertain. The source is a man between 18 and 35 years old in good health and CMV-seronegative. Sequencing was done on a sample of PBMCs. The CDR3 DNA sequence: TGTGCCTGGAGTGTCATTCGGTCCGGAGACTACGAGCAGTACTTC. Translating gives CAWSVIRSGDYEQYF.